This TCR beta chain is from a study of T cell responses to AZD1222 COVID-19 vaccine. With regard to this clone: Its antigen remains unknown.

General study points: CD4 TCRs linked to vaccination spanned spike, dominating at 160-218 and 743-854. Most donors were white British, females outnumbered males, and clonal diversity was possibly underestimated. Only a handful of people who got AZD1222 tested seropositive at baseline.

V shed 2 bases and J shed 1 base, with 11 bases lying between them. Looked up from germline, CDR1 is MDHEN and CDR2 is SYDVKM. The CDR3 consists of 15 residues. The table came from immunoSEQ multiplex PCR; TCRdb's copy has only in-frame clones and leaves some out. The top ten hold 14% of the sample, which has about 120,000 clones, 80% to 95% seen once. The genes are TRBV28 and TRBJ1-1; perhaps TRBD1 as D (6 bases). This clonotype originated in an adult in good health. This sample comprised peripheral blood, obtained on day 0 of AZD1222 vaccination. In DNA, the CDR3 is TGTGCCAGCAGTTTAGGGTGGGACAAGAACACTGAAGCTTTCTTT. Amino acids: CASSLGWDKNTEAFF.